The clone carrying this TCR beta chain was detected only once. What it binds is not known. This CDR3 contains 13 residues. Trimming shortened V by 1 base and J by 1 base, and 5 bases separated the two germline ends. CDR1 is SGHKS and CDR2 is YYEKEE in the germline V gene (reference sequence). This sample is drawn from a study of PD-1 blockade in classical Hodgkin lymphoma. Time point reported: cycle 4 day 1 (C4D1), after 6 weeks of nivolumab. Every patient was affected by relapse after autologous stem cell transplantation, while exposure to brentuximab vedotin was not uniform. Overall study findings and caveats: Patients who responded completely had about the same baseline diversity as newly diagnosed patients. Repertoire differences have undefined causes, possibly disease activity or prior therapy.

Clones were sequenced by immunoSEQ multiplex PCR, and TCRdb holds only the in-frame ones, with some missing. Of under 20,000 clones listed, around 80% are singletons. This chain links TRBV5-5 with TRBJ1-1; weak D call: TRBD1 (5 bases). The sequence derives from a human donor with classical Hodgkin lymphoma. Sample: peripheral blood mononuclear cells (PBMCs), taken before the fourth cycle of nivolumab. The CDR3 nucleotides read TGTGCCAGCAGCTTGAGGGGGAACACTGAAGCTTTCTTT. Translation: CASSLRGNTEAFF.